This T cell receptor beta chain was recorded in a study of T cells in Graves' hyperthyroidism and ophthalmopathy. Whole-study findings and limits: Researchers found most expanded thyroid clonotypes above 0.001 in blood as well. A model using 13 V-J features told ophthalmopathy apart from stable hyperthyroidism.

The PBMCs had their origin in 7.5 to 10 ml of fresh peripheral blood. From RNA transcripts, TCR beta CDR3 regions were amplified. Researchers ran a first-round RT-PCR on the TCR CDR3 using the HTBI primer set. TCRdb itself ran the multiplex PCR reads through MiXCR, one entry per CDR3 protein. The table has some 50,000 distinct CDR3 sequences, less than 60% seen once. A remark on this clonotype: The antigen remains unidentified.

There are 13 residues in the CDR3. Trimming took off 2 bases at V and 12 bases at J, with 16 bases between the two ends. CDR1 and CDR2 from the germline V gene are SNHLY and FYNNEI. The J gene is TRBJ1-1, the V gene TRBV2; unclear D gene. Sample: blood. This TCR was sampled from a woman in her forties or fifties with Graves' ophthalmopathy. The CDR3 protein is CASSEWVGTETFF. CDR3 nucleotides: TGTGCCAGCAGTGAATGGGTGGGCACTGAGACTTTCTTT.